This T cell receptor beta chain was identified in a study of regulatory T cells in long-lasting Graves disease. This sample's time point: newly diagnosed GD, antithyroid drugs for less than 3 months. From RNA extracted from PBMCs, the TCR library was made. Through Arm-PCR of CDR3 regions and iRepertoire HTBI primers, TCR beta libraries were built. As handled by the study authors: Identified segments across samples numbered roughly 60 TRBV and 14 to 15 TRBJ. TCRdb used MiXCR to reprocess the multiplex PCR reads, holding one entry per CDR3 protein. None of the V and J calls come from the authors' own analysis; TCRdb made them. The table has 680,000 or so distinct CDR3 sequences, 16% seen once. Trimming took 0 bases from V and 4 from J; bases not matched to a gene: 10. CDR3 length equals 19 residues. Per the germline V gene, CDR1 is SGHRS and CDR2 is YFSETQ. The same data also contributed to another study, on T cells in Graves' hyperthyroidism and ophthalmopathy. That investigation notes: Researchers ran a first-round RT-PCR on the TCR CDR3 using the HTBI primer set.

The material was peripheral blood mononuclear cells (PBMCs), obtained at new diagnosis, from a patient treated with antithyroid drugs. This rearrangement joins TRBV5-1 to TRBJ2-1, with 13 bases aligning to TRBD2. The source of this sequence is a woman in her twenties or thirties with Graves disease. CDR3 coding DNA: TGCGCCAGCAGCTTGGCCGGACTAGCGGGAGTTCTTGCGTACAATGAGCAGTTCTTC. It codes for CASSLAGLAGVLAYNEQFF.